These 9 T cell receptor beta chains share one sample of origin, sequenced in a study of long-term antiretroviral therapy in people with HIV. Assay version v3.0 of immunoSEQ was used, and it was run at survey level. Sequencing was performed with immunoSEQ multiplex PCR; in TCRdb, only in-frame clones are kept and a portion is missing. The sample contains some 28,000 clones, roughly 96% of which appear only once. The specimen comprised unsorted PBMCs, sampled roughly 6 years after starting antiretroviral therapy. The receptors stem from a man aged 25 to 40 with HIV.

The rearrangement joins TRBV19 to TRBJ1-1; the D gene is possibly TRBD1 (5 bases). The CDR3 loop spans 16 amino acids. V dropped 2 bases and J dropped 0 bases, with 13 bases sitting between them. CDR1 is LNHDA and CDR2 is SQIVND in the germline V gene (reference sequence). CDR3 protein: CASSIFGGRVNTEAFF. The CDR3 bases are TGTGCCAGTAGTATATTCGGGGGGAGAGTGAACACTGAAGCTTTCTTT.

V gene TRBV13 combines with J gene TRBJ2-3; the match to TRBD2 covers 11 bases. V was clipped by 6 bases and J by 6 bases; unmatched bases: 8. Germline loops: CDR1 PRHDT, CDR2 FYEKMQ (reference sequence). The CDR3 is 15 residues long. The chain's CDR3 is CASSFSGGAGDTQYF. The CDR3 DNA is TGTGCCAGCAGTTTTAGCGGGGGGGCAGGGGATACGCAGTATTTT.

The chain carries TRBV12-5 and TRBJ1-4, with 7 bases lining up with TRBD1. Unmatched junction bases numbered 3, after V lost 1 base and J lost 7 bases. Germline CDR1 is LGHNT and CDR2 is FRNRAP. The CDR3 is 14 amino acids. CDR3 protein: CASGLGQGSEKLFF. The CDR3, as DNA: TGTGCTAGTGGTTTGGGACAGGGTAGTGAAAAACTGTTTTTT.

V usage is TRBV7-9 and J usage is TRBJ2-7; a possible D gene is TRBD1 (6 bases). The V end lost 5 bases, the J end lost 7 bases, and 30 bases lay between the germline ends. Germline lookup yields CDR1 SEHNR and CDR2 FQNEAQ (reference sequence). CDR3 length: 18 residues. CDR3 loop: CASSRVLGMGHGIGEQYF. DNA of the CDR3: TGTGCCAGCAGCCGGGTTCTAGGGATGGGACACGGGATAGGGGAGCAGTACTTC.

The V and J genes are TRBV7-3 and TRBJ2-3, with 11 bases fitting TRBD2. Germline CDR1 SGHTA, CDR2 FQGTGA. The CDR3 spans 15 residues. V dropped 5 bases and J dropped 4; count of bases not matched to a gene: 5. This CDR3 is CASSHSGGAPDTQYF. The CDR3 nucleotides are TGTGCCAGCAGCCATAGCGGGGGGGCCCCAGATACGCAGTATTTT. The entire variable domain, with the rest obtained from reference TRBV7-3 and TRBJ2-3, is as follows: GAGVSQTPSNKVTEKGKYVELRCDPISGHTALYWYRQSLGQGPEFLIYFQGTGAADDSGLPNDRFFAVRPEGSVSTLKIQRTERGDSAVYLCASSHSGGAPDTQYFGPGTRLTVL.

This chain joins TRBV6-6 and TRBJ2-7; D is unclear. The CDR3 spans 13 residues. Germline V gene sequence: CDR1 MNHNY, CDR2 SVGAGI (reference sequence). V was pared by 0 bases and J by 3 bases, with 6 bases between. CDR3 in amino acids: CASSYSSLYEQYF. The CDR3 DNA reads as TGTGCCAGCAGTTACTCAAGCCTCTACGAGCAGTACTTC.

The chain is built from TRBV4-3 and TRBJ2-7; D call uncertain. This CDR3 is 18 amino acids long. Germline CDR1 is LGHNA and CDR2 is YSLEER. V was cut by 0 bases and J by 6 bases, with 24 bases left in between. The CDR3 nucleotides are TGCGCCAGCAGCCAAGATCTTTCGGGCCACCTGGAGCTGGGCGAGCAGTACTTC. It yields the protein CASSQDLSGHLELGEQYF.

The count of this clone is one. The rearrangement links TRBV10-3 to TRBJ1-4, with a possible D match to TRBD1 (5 bases). The germline V gene encodes CDR1 ENHRY and CDR2 SYGVKD. The CDR3 sequence is 15 residues long. Trimming cost V 0 bases and J 5 bases, with 10 bases left between them. The CDR3 sequence is CAISESRGTNEKLFF. The CDR3 nucleotides are TGTGCCATCAGTGAGTCTCGGGGGACGAATGAAAAACTGTTTTTT.

V is TRBV6-1 and J is TRBJ1-1; D possibly corresponds to TRBD1 (6 bases). Per the germline V gene, CDR1 is MNHNS and CDR2 is SASEGT. This CDR3 comprises 17 residues. V dropped 2 bases and J dropped 1 base, with 17 bases sitting between them. The CDR3 protein is CASSEPGGRGENTEAFF. For the CDR3, the DNA is TGTGCCAGCAGTGAACCTGGAGGAAGGGGGGAGAACACTGAAGCTTTCTTT.